This TCR beta chain was sequenced for a study of blood T cell repertoires in COVID-19. Overall study: COVID-19 samples, acute and convalescent, were from the United States, Italy and Spain. T cells, B-cell-depleted T cells, or PBMCs supplied cDNA or gDNA.

Under the authors' procedure: Cell counts per sample came from amplifying reference gene primers. Data came from immunoSEQ multiplex PCR; TCRdb stores just in-frame clones and leaves some out. That table gives V, J and clone size, and the DNA gave D and trimming. Of roughly 100,000 clones listed, about 90% are singletons. The sample taken for sequencing was peripheral blood. The clonotype comes from a human donor in a cohort sampled during active COVID-19.

In DNA form, the CDR3 reads TGTGCCAGCAGCCGCGGAAGGGGGCAGTACTTC. Protein: CASSRGRGQYF. This sequence joins TRBV11-2 and TRBJ2-7; possible D gene TRBD1, 5 bases. V lost 5 bases and J lost 9, with 11 bases in between. This CDR3 region has 11 residues. In germline, CDR1 is SGHAT, CDR2 FQNNGV. Supplemented by reference TRBV11-2 and TRBJ2-7, the full variable domain reads EAGVAQSPRYKIIEKRQSVAFWCNPISGHATLYWYQQILGQGPKLLIQFQNNGVVDDSQLPKDRFSAERLKGVDSTLKIQPAKLEDSAVYLCASSRGRGQYFGPGTRLTVT.